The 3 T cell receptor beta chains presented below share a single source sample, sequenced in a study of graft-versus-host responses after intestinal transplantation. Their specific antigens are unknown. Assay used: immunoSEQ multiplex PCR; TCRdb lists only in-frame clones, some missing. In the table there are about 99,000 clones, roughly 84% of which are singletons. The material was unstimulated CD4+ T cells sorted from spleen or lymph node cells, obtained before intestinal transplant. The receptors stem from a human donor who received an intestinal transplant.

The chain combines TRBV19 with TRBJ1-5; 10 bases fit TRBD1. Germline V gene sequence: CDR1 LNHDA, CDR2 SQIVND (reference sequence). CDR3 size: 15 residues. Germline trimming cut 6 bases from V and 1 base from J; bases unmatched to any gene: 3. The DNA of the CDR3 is TGTGCCAGTAGCTGGACAGGGGGGAGCAATCAGCCCCAGCATTTT. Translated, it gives CASSWTGGSNQPQHF.

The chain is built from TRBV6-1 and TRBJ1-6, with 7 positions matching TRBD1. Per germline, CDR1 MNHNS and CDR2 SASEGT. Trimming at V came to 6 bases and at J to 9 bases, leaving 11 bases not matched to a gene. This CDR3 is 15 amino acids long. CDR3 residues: CASSARQGGSSPLHF. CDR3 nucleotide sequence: TGTGCCAGCAGCGCTCGACAGGGAGGGAGTTCACCCCTCCACTTT.

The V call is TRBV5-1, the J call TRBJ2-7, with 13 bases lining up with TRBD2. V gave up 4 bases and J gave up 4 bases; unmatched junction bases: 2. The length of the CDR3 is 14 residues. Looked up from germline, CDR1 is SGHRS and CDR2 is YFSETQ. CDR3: CASSGGLAGYEQYF. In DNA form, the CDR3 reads TGCGCCAGCAGCGGGGGACTAGCGGGGTACGAGCAGTACTTC.